This TCR beta chain was captured in a study of human T cells and chemical hapten exposure. General study points: Counts of TCRs above 1 in 1000 frequency stayed unchanged with DPC sensitization.

Comment on this clonotype: Its antigen is undetermined.

Noted time point: healthy volunteer bleed at 2 weeks. The authors extracted total RNA from unfractionated whole blood. Germline V gene lookup returns CDR1 SQVTM and CDR2 ANQGSEA. V dropped 4 bases and J dropped 2 bases, with 11 bases sitting between them. CDR3 size: 13 residues. It was the library that attached unique molecular identifiers to individual cDNA molecules. Authors' analysis steps: Sequenced samples showed a median of around 100,000 TCRs each, with counts running from roughly 23,000 to 700,000. TCRdb re-derived calls from the RACE reads in MiXCR, one entry per CDR3 protein. TCRdb assigned the V and J calls; the authors' analysis was not used. The sample consists of roughly 130,000 distinct CDR3 sequences, roughly 9% of them appearing once.

V gene TRBV29-1 combines with J gene TRBJ2-5, with D tentatively TRBD1 (6 bases). The receptor comes from a male donor in good health. Some clones in this sample may be carry-over from other donors' samples. Sequenced sample: whole blood. This chain's CDR3 is CSVGGRGQETQYF. The CDR3, as DNA: TGCAGCGTTGGGGGAAGGGGGCAAGAGACCCAGTACTTC.